This TCR beta chain was recorded in a study of cytomegalovirus exposure and HLA in healthy donors. Amplification used 60 Vbeta primers and 13 Jbeta primers. Profiling relied on immunoSEQ multiplex PCR, and the TCRdb table lists in-frame clones only, not all of them. The repertoire holds 65,000 to 70,000 clones, with roughly four fifths as singletons. The CDR3 loop spans 13 amino acids. V was shortened by 0 bases and J by 10 bases, with 11 bases between the two germline ends. CDR1 is SGHRS and CDR2 is YFSETQ in the germline V gene. The receptor comes from a middle-aged man in good health and CMV-seronegative. The sequencing sample was made of PBMCs. V gene TRBV5-1 combines with J gene TRBJ2-1; D call uncertain. The CDR3 sequence is CASSLAERGEQFF. CDR3 in DNA: TGCGCCAGCAGCTTGGCCGAACGAGGCGAGCAGTTCTTC.